The 11 T cell receptor beta chains presented below share a single source sample, sequenced in a study of blood T cell repertoires in COVID-19. Only in-frame clones appear in the TCRdb table, and some are missing; sequencing was by immunoSEQ multiplex PCR. The table lists under 300,000 clones, more than 65% of them singletons. Sequencing was done on a sample of peripheral blood. All receptors derive from a woman aged 40 to 50 who had recovered from COVID-19.

V usage is TRBV11-2 and J usage is TRBJ1-1; 10 bases align to TRBD1. The CDR3 sequence is 16 residues long. CDR1 and CDR2 from the germline V gene are SGHAT and FQNNGV. Trimming cost V 1 base and J 5 bases; bases outside gene matches: 7. The CDR3 DNA follows: TGTGCCAGCAGCTTAGGAAGTGGGGACAGGGGAACTGAAGCTTTCTTT. It yields the protein CASSLGSGDRGTEAFF.

DNA for the CDR3: TGTGCCAGCAGTAACCAAGACAGGGGAGGGTTCTACGAGCAGTACTTC. The encoded protein is CASSNQDRGGFYEQYF. The V gene is TRBV13, the J gene TRBJ2-7; D is perhaps TRBD1 (8 bases). V gave up 6 bases and J gave up 3 bases, with 21 bases separating them. CDR3 length: 16 residues. Germline CDR1 is PRHDT and CDR2 is FYEKMQ (reference sequence).

The chain carries TRBV5-1 and TRBJ2-1; D may be TRBD1 (6 bases). Germline assignment: CDR1 SGHRS and CDR2 YFSETQ. The V gene lost 1 base and the J gene lost 5 bases, with 13 bases spanning the gap. The CDR3 covers 15 residues. The CDR3 nucleotides read TGCGCCAGCAGCTTGCCGGTGGACAGCAACAATGAGCAGTTCTTC. It encodes CASSLPVDSNNEQFF.

A note on this clone: The sample holds other DNA sequences that translate to the same CDR3. CDR3 region: CASSHSTDWEDTQYF. In DNA, the CDR3 is TGCGCCAGCAGCCACAGCACGGACTGGGAAGATACGCAGTATTTT. The V gene is TRBV4-1, the J gene TRBJ2-3; the D gene is possibly TRBD2 (5 bases). Trimming stripped 3 bases from V and 5 bases from J, with 15 bases between. Germline V gene data show CDR1 as MGHRA and CDR2 as YSYEKL. CDR3 length equals 15 residues.

This chain connects TRBV5-1 to TRBJ2-5; D perhaps matches TRBD1 (6 bases). The V and J ends lost 4 bases and 0 bases respectively, with 10 bases between them. Germline values: CDR1 SGHRS, CDR2 YFSETQ. This CDR3 is 14 amino acids long. The CDR3 loop is CASSRGQNQETQYF. Written as DNA, the CDR3 is TGCGCCAGCAGCCGGGGACAAAACCAAGAGACCCAGTACTTC.

This clone was seen a single time. This CDR3 reads CASSYSSREPNEKLFF. The DNA for the CDR3 is TGTGCCAGCAGTTACTCGTCCAGGGAACCTAATGAAAAACTGTTTTTT. This chain links TRBV6-2 or TRBV6-3 with TRBJ1-4, with D possibly TRBD1 on 5 matching bases. The CDR3 sequence is 16 residues long. Deletions cut 0 bases from V and 3 bases from J, with 11 bases between. The germline V gene has CDR1 MNHEY and CDR2 SVGEGT.

This sequence joins TRBV29-1 and TRBJ1-1; D is undetermined. The CDR3 covers 14 residues. CDR1 and CDR2 from the germline V gene are SQVTM and ANQGSEA. Trimming took 2 bases from V and 1 from J, leaving 11 bases between them. The CDR3 bases are TGCAGCGTTGAATTCGCACTCAAGAACACTGAAGCTTTCTTT. Residues: CSVEFALKNTEAFF.

The gene calls are TRBV19 and TRBJ2-1, with 8 bases aligning to TRBD1. The CDR3 loop spans 13 amino acids. The V gene's germline CDR1 is LNHDA and CDR2 SQIVND (reference sequence). V lost 10 bases to trimming and J lost 8 bases; unmatched junction nucleotides: 10. The CDR3 nucleotides are TGTGCCACCTCAGGGGGCCTAGTGGATGAGCAGTTCTTC. Protein: CATSGGLVDEQFF.

The CDR3 DNA follows: TGTGCCAGCGGACAGGGAAACACCATATATTTT. Its protein product is CASGQGNTIYF. V usage is TRBV9 and J usage is TRBJ1-3, with D tentatively TRBD1 (6 bases). The CDR3 has 11 residues. V was shortened by 7 bases and J by 4 bases, with 6 bases between the two germline ends. The germline V gene encodes CDR1 SGDLS and CDR2 YYNGEE.

This chain links TRBV6-6 with TRBJ1-5; TRBD1 might be the D (5 bases). V was pared by 0 bases and J by 4 bases, with 13 bases between. There are 16 residues in the CDR3. Germline V gene data show CDR1 as MNHNY and CDR2 as SVGAGI (reference sequence). CDR3 bases: TGTGCCAGCAGTTACTCGAGTGGGGGAGGGAATCAGCCCCAGCATTTT. It yields the protein CASSYSSGGGNQPQHF.

Of note for this clone: A read error may explain this, as a much larger clone is one base away. This chain uses TRBV3-1 (or the pseudogene TRBV3-2) with TRBJ1-1; D is unresolved. The CDR3 covers 11 residues. The V gene's germline CDR1 is LGHDT and CDR2 YNNKEL (reference sequence). V was shortened by 6 bases and J by 1 base, with 3 bases between the two germline ends. The CDR3: CASSQNTEAFF. In DNA form, the CDR3 reads TGTGCCAGCAGTCAGAACACTGAAGCTTTCTTT.